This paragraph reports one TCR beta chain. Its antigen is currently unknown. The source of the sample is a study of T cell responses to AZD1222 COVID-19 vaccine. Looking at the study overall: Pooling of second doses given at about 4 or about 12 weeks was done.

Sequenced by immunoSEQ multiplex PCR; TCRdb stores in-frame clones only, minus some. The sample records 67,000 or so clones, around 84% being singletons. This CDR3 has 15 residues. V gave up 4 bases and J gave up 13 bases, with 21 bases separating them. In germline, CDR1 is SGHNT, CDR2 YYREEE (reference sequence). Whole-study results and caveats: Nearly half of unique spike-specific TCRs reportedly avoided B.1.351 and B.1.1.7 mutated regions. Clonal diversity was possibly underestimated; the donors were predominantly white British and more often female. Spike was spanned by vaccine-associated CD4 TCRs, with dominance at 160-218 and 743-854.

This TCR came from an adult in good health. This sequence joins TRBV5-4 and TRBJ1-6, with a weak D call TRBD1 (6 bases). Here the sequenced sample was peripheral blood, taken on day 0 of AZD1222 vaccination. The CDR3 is CASSLPGTQNPPLHF. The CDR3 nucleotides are TGTGCCAGCAGCCTACCCGGGACACAAAACCCCCCCCTCCACTTT.